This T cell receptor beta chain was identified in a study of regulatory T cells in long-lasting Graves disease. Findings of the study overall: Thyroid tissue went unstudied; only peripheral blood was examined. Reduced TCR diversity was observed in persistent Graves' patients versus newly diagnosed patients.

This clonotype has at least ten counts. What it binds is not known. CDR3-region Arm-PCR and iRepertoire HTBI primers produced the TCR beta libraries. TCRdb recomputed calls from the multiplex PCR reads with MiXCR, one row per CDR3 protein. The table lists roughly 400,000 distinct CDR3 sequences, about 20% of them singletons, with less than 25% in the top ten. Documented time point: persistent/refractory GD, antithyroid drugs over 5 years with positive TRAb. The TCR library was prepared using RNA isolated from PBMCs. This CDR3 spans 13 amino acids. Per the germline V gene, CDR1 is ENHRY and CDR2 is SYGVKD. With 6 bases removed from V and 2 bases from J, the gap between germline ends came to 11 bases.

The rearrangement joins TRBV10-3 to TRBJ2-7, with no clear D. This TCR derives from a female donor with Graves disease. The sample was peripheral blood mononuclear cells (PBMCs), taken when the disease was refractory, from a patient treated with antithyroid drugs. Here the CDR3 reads CAISLDPTYEQYF. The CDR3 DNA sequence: TGTGCCATCAGCCTAGACCCTACCTACGAGCAGTACTTC.